This T cell receptor beta chain came from a study of T cell responses to AZD1222 COVID-19 vaccine (dated by TCRdb to about 2021). Looking at the study overall: AZD1222 recipients with second doses at about 4 weeks or about 12 weeks were pooled, because spike-specific TCR depth and breadth did not differ between schedules. A total of about 230 trial participants underwent TCR sequencing, of whom 200 to 220 received two doses of AZD1222 and around 25 received two doses of the MenACWY control vaccine. Trial participants were enrolled into age subgroups of 18-55, 56-69 and 70-plus years, which contained about 150, 28 and 57 TCR-sequenced participants, respectively. Here is what the overall study found, with its caveats: Participants were mostly white British and included more females than males, and it was suggested by the authors that clonal diversity may have been underestimated. After two AZD1222 doses, both the breadth and the depth of spike-specific TCRs were significantly higher than at day 0 and than in MenACWY recipients. CD4 TCRs associated with the vaccine covered the entire spike protein, and the dominant responses were in regions 160-218 and 743-854. Because no samples from the day 14 peak response were available, repertoires could be characterized only after the peak T cell response. Epitopes outside the regions mutated in the B.1.351 and B.1.1.7 variants were reportedly recognized by nearly half of the unique spike-specific TCRs. The 56-69-year group was small, and its depth increase did not reach significance, likely because of low power. Conclusions about previously exposed vaccinees are limited because only 5 or 6 AZD1222 recipients were SARS-CoV-2 seropositive at baseline.

The CDR3 regions of human TCRbeta chains were analyzed by immunosequencing. The authors processed their data as follows. Repertoire TCRs were checked for matches against a reference library of SARS-CoV-2-specific TCRs that had been generated using the MIRA antigen-specificity platform. Breadth meant the fraction of unique TCRs that were SARS-CoV-2-associated, whereas depth meant the fraction of total T cells that were SARS-CoV-2-associated. Using the MIRA data, every spike-specific TCR was mapped to the spike region that the TCR reacted to and assigned to either a CD4 or a CD8 class. Log10-transformed breadth and depth values were compared by one-way ANOVA with Sidak's multiple comparisons tests. TCRdb re-hosts the immuneACCESS table, in-frame sequences only. Its copies lack some clones; in the studies checked, an unresolved V gene accounts for under half of them, and the cause for the rest is not known. Clone size and the V and J calls come from that table; the DNA yielded D and trimming. Across this sample there are fewer than 150,000 clones, with roughly 93% seen only once. The ten largest clones add up to more than 2.5% of the sample.

Details on this clone: Its antigen is currently not known. Base-call qualities are not available, and no considerably larger clone is one nucleotide away.

The CDR3 covers 13 residues, taking in both the cysteine and the phenylalanine. Only the CDR3 DNA stays, 39 bases, in frame from base 1. The germline V gene supplies CDR1 SQVTM and CDR2 ANQGSEA. Between the V and J ends, shortened by 6 bases and 5 bases respectively, the junction contains 13 bases. The meaning of the sample's time point label: baseline before first vaccination. The vaccinee samples were drawn from two UK trials, COV001 and COV002, one of which was a single-blind randomized controlled phase 2/3 trial testing AZD1222 (ChAdOx1 nCoV-19) in healthy adults. For TCRbeta chain sequencing, PBMC samples were collected from trial participants at day 0 and at day 28 after the second dose.

The rearrangement combines TRBV29-1 with TRBJ1-4; there is no confident call for the D gene. The specimen comprised peripheral blood, sampled on day 0 of AZD1222 vaccination. The clonotype was recovered from an adult in good health. CDR3 loop: CSVSGRLNEKLFF. The bases read TGCAGCGTCTCTGGCAGGCTAAATGAAAAACTGTTTTTT.